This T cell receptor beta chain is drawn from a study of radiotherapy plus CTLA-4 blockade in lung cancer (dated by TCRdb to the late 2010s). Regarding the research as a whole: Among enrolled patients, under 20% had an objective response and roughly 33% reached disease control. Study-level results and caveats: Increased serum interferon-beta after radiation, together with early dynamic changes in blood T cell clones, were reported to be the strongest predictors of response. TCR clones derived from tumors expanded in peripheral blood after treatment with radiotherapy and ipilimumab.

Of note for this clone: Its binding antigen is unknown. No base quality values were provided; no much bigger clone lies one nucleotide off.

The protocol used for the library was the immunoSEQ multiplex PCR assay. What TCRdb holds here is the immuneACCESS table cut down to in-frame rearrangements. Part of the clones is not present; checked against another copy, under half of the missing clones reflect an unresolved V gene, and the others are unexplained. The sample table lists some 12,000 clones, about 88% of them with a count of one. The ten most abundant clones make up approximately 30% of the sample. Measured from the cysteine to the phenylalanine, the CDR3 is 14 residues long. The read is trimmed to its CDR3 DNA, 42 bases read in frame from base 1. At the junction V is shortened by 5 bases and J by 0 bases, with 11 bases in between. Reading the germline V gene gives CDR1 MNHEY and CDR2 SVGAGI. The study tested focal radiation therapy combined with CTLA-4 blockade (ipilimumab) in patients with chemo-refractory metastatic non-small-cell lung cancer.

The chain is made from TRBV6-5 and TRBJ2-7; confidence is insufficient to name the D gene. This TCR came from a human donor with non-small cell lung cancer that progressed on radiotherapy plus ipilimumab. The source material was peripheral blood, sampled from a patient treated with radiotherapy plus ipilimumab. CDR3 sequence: CASSRTVTSYEQYF. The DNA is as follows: TGTGCCAGCAGTAGAACAGTGACCTCCTACGAGCAGTACTTC.